The T cell receptor (beta chain) under discussion was sequenced for a study of blood T cell repertoires in COVID-19. Participants spanned ages about 18 to 95 years and resided in roughly 22 US areas. Per germline, CDR1 MDHEN and CDR2 SYDVKM. V dropped 2 bases and J dropped 9; count of bases not matched to a gene: 3. CDR3 size: 14 residues. This clone was detected only a few times. In the source study's methods: Reference gene primer amplification in the assay estimated nucleated cell counts. This table comes from immunoSEQ multiplex PCR, and its TCRdb copy is limited to in-frame clones, with some not included. That table supplies the V and J calls and clone size; D and trimming were determined from the DNA. The table shows 350,000 to 550,000 clones, with 70% to 90% occurring only once.

This chain uses TRBV28 with TRBJ1-6; 8 nucleotides agree with TRBD1. The sequence came from a woman younger than 30 with acute COVID-19. The specimen sequenced was PBMCs or T cells enriched from blood (not recorded which). The CDR3 region is CASSLQGARSPLHF. For the CDR3, the DNA is TGTGCCAGCAGTTTACAGGGGGCCCGTTCACCCCTCCACTTT.